Each of the 29 T cell receptor beta chains below was sequenced from the same sample in a study of T cell responses to AZD1222 COVID-19 vaccine. Method: immunoSEQ multiplex PCR; TCRdb's copy keeps in-frame clones and lacks some. The sample contains roughly 140,000 clones, around 87% of which appear only once. Sequences were derived from peripheral blood, sampled on day 0 of AZD1222 vaccination. These TCRs come from an adult in good health.

This clone was picked up one time. V usage is TRBV6-5 and J usage is TRBJ1-1; 7 bases match TRBD1. Germline values: CDR1 MNHEY, CDR2 SVGAGI. There are 15 residues in the CDR3. V shed 5 bases and J 2 bases; nucleotides not matched to a gene: 8. As DNA, the CDR3 is TGTGCCAGCAGTCTGACCGGGACAGCAAACACTGAAGCTTTCTTT. Translated, it gives CASSLTGTANTEAFF.

The chain employs TRBV5-6 and TRBJ1-6; 7 bases fit TRBD1. Germline CDR1 is SGHDT and CDR2 is YYEEEE. The CDR3 is made up of 13 amino acids. J lost 9 bases, V lost 4 bases, and 4 bases had no gene match. The CDR3 DNA follows: TGTGCCAGCAGCCCTACAGGGGTTTCACCCCTCCACTTT. Its protein product is CASSPTGVSPLHF.

V and J are TRBV19 and TRBJ1-2; D unresolved. The CDR3 is 14 amino acids. V was shortened by 6 bases and J by 7 bases, with 18 bases between the two germline ends. The germline gives CDR1 LNHDA, CDR2 SQIVND (reference sequence). CDR3 residues: CASRSTNVNLGYTF. Written as DNA, the CDR3 is TGTGCCAGTAGGAGCACAAACGTTAACCTTGGCTACACCTTC.

The chain has TRBV7-3 and TRBJ2-1; D is unclear. Germline-derived CDR1 and CDR2 are SGHTA and FQGTGA. V was trimmed by 5 bases and J by 10 bases, leaving 21 bases between them. The CDR3 sequence is 15 residues long. The CDR3 coding sequence is TGTGCCAGCAGCCAAGAGTCTCTTTCGGGCGCGGAGCAGTTCTTC. This gives the protein CASSQESLSGAEQFF.

This clone turned up a few times. The chain is built from TRBV7-8 and TRBJ1-2; maybe TRBD1 (5 bases). V lost 1 base and J 5 bases, leaving 11 bases between the germline ends. CDR1 and CDR2 from the germline V gene are SGHVS and FQNEAQ. The CDR3 length is 14 residues. CDR3 DNA sequence: TGTGCCAGCAGCTTAGTGGGGACTCAGTATGGCTACACCTTC. Protein: CASSLVGTQYGYTF.

The table lists this clone with a count of one. This chain uses TRBV6-5 with TRBJ1-1; D unclear. Trimming pared 3 bases from V and 1 base from J, leaving 12 bases between. Germline V gene lookup returns CDR1 MNHEY and CDR2 SVGAGI. The CDR3 sequence is 15 residues long. CDR3 DNA sequence: TGTGCCAGCAGTTATATCGGCAAAGCGAACACTGAAGCTTTCTTT. Encoded protein: CASSYIGKANTEAFF.

The V gene is TRBV27, the J gene TRBJ2-6; 7 positions agree with TRBD2. V was clipped by 2 bases and J by 0 bases; unmatched bases: 7. The germline CDR1 and CDR2 sequences are MNHEY and SMNVEV (reference sequence). The CDR3 is made up of 18 amino acids. The CDR3 here is CASSLSLAVPSGANVLTF. For the CDR3, the DNA is TGTGCCAGCAGTTTAAGCCTAGCGGTCCCCTCTGGGGCCAACGTCCTGACTTTC. Filled out from reference TRBV27 and TRBJ2-6, the complete variable domain reads EAQVTQNPRYLITVTGKKLTVTCSQNMNHEYMSWYRQDPGLGLRQIYYSMNVEVTDKGDVPEGYKVSRKEKRNFPLILESPSPNQTSLYFCASSLSLAVPSGANVLTFGAGSRLTVL.

The chain recombines TRBV3-1 (or the pseudogene TRBV3-2) with TRBJ2-5; TRBD2 matches 10 bases. Germline values: CDR1 LGHDT, CDR2 YNNKEL (reference sequence). The CDR3 contains 15 residues. V was clipped by 4 bases and J by 3 bases; unmatched bases: 5. The CDR3 here is CASSLRTSGKETQYF. CDR3 nucleotides: TGTGCCAGCAGCCTAAGGACTAGCGGAAAAGAGACCCAGTACTTC.

In DNA form, the CDR3 reads TGTGCCAGCAGCCAAGTGCGCACTAGTGCTAGCACAGATACGCAGTATTTT. Translation gives CASSQVRTSASTDTQYF. The chain recombines TRBV3-1 (or the pseudogene TRBV3-2) with TRBJ2-3; possibly TRBD2 for D (5 bases). The V gene lost 1 base and the J gene lost 0 bases, with 14 bases spanning the gap. From germline, CDR1 is LGHDT and CDR2 YNNKEL (reference sequence). The CDR3 runs to 17 residues.

The chain couples TRBV19 to TRBJ2-1; perhaps D is TRBD1 or TRBD2 (6 bases each). The germline V gene encodes CDR1 LNHDA and CDR2 SQIVND (reference sequence). Trimming cost V 2 bases and J 10 bases, with 15 bases left between them. The CDR3 consists of 14 residues. CDR3 residues: CASSIRGAGQEQFF. CDR3 DNA: TGTGCCAGTAGTATAAGGGGGGCCGGTCAGGAGCAGTTCTTC.

V is TRBV7-2 and J is TRBJ1-5, with D possibly being TRBD1 (6 bases). V was pared by 5 bases and J by 1 base, with 12 bases between. Germline V gene sequence: CDR1 SGHTA, CDR2 FQGNSA. The length of the CDR3 is 15 residues. CDR3 in DNA: TGTGCCAGCAGCGTCACAGGGAGGAGCAATCAGCCCCAGCATTTT. Translation: CASSVTGRSNQPQHF.

The chain joins TRBV19 to TRBJ1-1; possible D gene TRBD1, 5 bases. The CDR3 consists of 16 residues. The V gene lost 8 bases and the J gene lost 3 bases, with 22 bases spanning the gap. Germline loops: CDR1 LNHDA, CDR2 SQIVND (reference sequence). DNA for the CDR3: TGTGCCAGTCGAAACTTGGCCGGGGCCGGTGACACTGAAGCTTTCTTT. Protein sequence: CASRNLAGAGDTEAFF.

The chain carries TRBV30 and TRBJ1-4, with 7 nucleotides matching TRBD1. The J segment lost 0 bases and the V segment lost 0 bases, leaving 13 bases of the junction unmatched. This CDR3 is 19 amino acids long. Germline V lookup: CDR1 GTSNPN, CDR2 SVGIG (reference sequence). Written as DNA, the CDR3 is TGTGCCTGGAGTGTACGCTATCAGTACAGGGGCGCAACTAATGAAAAACTGTTTTTT. Its translation: CAWSVRYQYRGATNEKLFF.

The rearrangement uses TRBV7-9 and TRBJ2-5; perhaps TRBD2 as D (6 bases). Germline values: CDR1 SEHNR, CDR2 FQNEAQ (reference sequence). The CDR3 sequence is 13 residues long. V lost 5 bases and J 5 bases, leaving 12 bases between the germline ends. The CDR3 nucleotides are TGTGCCAGCAGCCTAACTAGCACCGAGACCCAGTACTTC. Its translation is CASSLTSTETQYF.

This clone has a single count. J is TRBJ1-5 and V is TRBV7-6; D gene ambiguous. Trimming pared 3 bases from V and 3 bases from J, leaving 6 bases between. Germline-derived CDR1 and CDR2 are SGHVS and FNYEAQ. The CDR3 totals 13 residues. The CDR3 bases are TGTGCCAGCAGCTTCCAGGTCAATCAGCCCCAGCATTTT. It codes for CASSFQVNQPQHF.

The chain uses TRBV9 and TRBJ2-1; TRBD1 might be the D (7 bases). This CDR3 contains 17 residues. Germline-derived CDR1 and CDR2 are SGDLS and YYNGEE. V lost 0 bases and J lost 1, with 14 bases in between. CDR3 protein: CASSVGPAGQSYNEQFF. DNA for the CDR3: TGTGCCAGCAGCGTAGGCCCCGCGGGACAGTCCTACAATGAGCAGTTCTTC.

The chain is built from TRBV2 and TRBJ2-1; D gene unclear. V was trimmed by 7 bases and J by 1 base, leaving 17 bases between them. This CDR3 has 16 amino acids. Germline V CDR1 and CDR2: SNHLY, FYNNEI. CDR3 sequence (DNA): TGTGCCAGCATTGGCGTTAGGATTCGGTCCTACAATGAGCAGTTCTTC. It encodes CASIGVRIRSYNEQFF.

This clone was recorded only once. J is TRBJ2-5 and V is TRBV11-2; D is ambiguous. The V end lost 0 bases, the J end lost 2 bases, and 4 bases lay between the germline ends. Germline lookup yields CDR1 SGHAT and CDR2 FQNNGV. CDR3 length: 13 amino acids. CDR3 bases: TGTGCCAGCAGCTTAGAGTTTCAAGAGACCCAGTACTTC. It specifies CASSLEFQETQYF.

The chain recombines TRBV4-2 with TRBJ1-6; TRBD1 is a possible D gene (6 bases). The V gene lost 0 bases and the J gene lost 10 bases, with 22 bases spanning the gap. There are 18 residues in the CDR3. Per the germline V gene, CDR1 is LGHNA and CDR2 is YNFKEQ. For the CDR3, the DNA is TGTGCCAGCAGCCAAGAGGGTCCCGGGGACACCAAGGACTCACCCCTCCACTTT. Amino acids: CASSQEGPGDTKDSPLHF.

This clone was counted once. The chain couples TRBV5-1 to TRBJ2-3; D is perhaps TRBD2 (5 bases). CDR1 is SGHRS, CDR2 YFSETQ, per germline. This CDR3 region has 18 residues. Trimming took off 3 bases at V and 3 bases at J, with 23 bases between the two ends. DNA of the CDR3: TGCGCCAGCAGCTGGACTGACGGAATGGCCCGGATAACAGATACGCAGTATTTT. Amino acid sequence: CASSWTDGMARITDTQYF.

This rearrangement joins TRBV24-1 to TRBJ2-1, with D possibly being TRBD1 (6 bases). Germline V gives CDR1 KGHDR, CDR2 SFDVKD. V dropped 7 bases and J dropped 2 bases, with 14 bases sitting between them. This CDR3 region has 15 residues. The CDR3 loop reads CATSLTGPAYNEQFF. For the CDR3, the DNA is TGTGCCACCAGCCTTACAGGGCCCGCCTACAATGAGCAGTTCTTC.

The rearrangement links TRBV20-1 to TRBJ1-5, with TRBD1 as a possible D gene (6 bases). In germline, CDR1 is DFQATT, CDR2 SNEGSKA (reference sequence). This CDR3 is built from 11 residues. V lost 5 bases and J 10 bases, leaving 12 bases between the germline ends. The CDR3 protein is CSAPGGGPQHF. The DNA of the CDR3 is TGCAGTGCTCCGGGAGGGGGACCCCAGCATTTT.

The chain has TRBV7-2 and TRBJ2-7, with no clear D. CDR3 size: 14 residues. Between the trimmed V and J ends, which lost 2 bases and 5 bases, there was a span of 13 bases. Germline V gene lookup returns CDR1 SGHTA and CDR2 FQGNSA. The CDR3 nucleotides read TGTGCCAGCAGCTTAATTTCGGCGGCAAACGAGCAGTACTTC. Translation gives CASSLISAANEQYF.

The genes are TRBV10-1 and TRBJ1-1; TRBD1 might be the D (5 bases). Trimming left V 6 bases short and J 0 bases short, with 8 bases between. Germline V CDR1 and CDR2: WNHNN, SYGVQD (reference sequence). The CDR3 spans 13 residues. This CDR3 reads CASRDSLNTEAFF. The CDR3 coding sequence is TGCGCCAGCAGAGACAGCCTGAACACTGAAGCTTTCTTT.

This clone has more than one count but fewer than ten. This chain links TRBV12-3 or TRBV12-4 with TRBJ1-1; D remains ambiguous. The CDR3 consists of 11 residues. Trimming stripped 7 bases from V and 4 bases from J, with 7 bases between. CDR3 sequence reads: CASTPGTEAFF. The CDR3 region has the DNA TGTGCCAGCACGCCAGGCACTGAAGCTTTCTTT.

The V call is TRBV6-4, the J call TRBJ1-2; D remains unclear. Germline lookup yields CDR1 MRHNA and CDR2 SNTAGT. The CDR3 covers 14 residues. V dropped 3 bases and J dropped 4 bases, with 12 bases sitting between them. As DNA, the CDR3 is TGTGCCAGCAGTGAGGAGAATCGGGGCTATGGCTACACCTTC. It encodes CASSEENRGYGYTF.

A single count supports this clone. The chain couples TRBV10-2 to TRBJ1-5; possible D gene TRBD1, 5 bases. The CDR3 consists of 17 residues. CDR1 and CDR2 (germline): WSHSY, SAAADI. V lost 0 bases and J 1 base, leaving 13 bases between the germline ends. Here the CDR3 DNA reads TGCGCCAGCAGTGAGTCGATTGGGGGAAGCAGCAATCAGCCCCAGCATTTT. It translates to CASSESIGGSSNQPQHF.

The chain joins TRBV7-2 to TRBJ2-3; 15 bases line up with TRBD2. The CDR3 sequence is 18 residues long. Germline CDR1 is SGHTA and CDR2 is FQGNSA. Unmatched junction bases numbered 6, after V lost 4 bases and J lost 1 base. This chain's CDR3 is CASSSGLAGGRGTDTQYF. CDR3 DNA: TGTGCCAGCAGCTCAGGACTAGCGGGAGGGCGGGGCACAGATACGCAGTATTTT.

The chain joins TRBV20-1 to TRBJ1-2; TRBD1 agrees at 8 bases. CDR1 DFQATT and CDR2 SNEGSKA come from the germline V gene (reference sequence). The junction had 10 bases not matched to a gene; V was cut back by 3 bases and J by 7 bases. The length of the CDR3 is 14 residues. DNA of the CDR3: TGCAGTGCTAGTCCGCCCAGGGGGCGGGGTGGCTACACCTTC. Protein sequence: CSASPPRGRGGYTF.